Listed below are T cell receptor beta chains from one sample, sequenced in a study of PD-1 blockade in classical Hodgkin lymphoma. Some clones are missing from TCRdb's copy, which holds only in-frame ones; the method was immunoSEQ multiplex PCR. This table has 29,000 or so clones, approximately 70% appearing once. Sequenced here: peripheral blood mononuclear cells (PBMCs), sampled before the second cycle of nivolumab. The source of these receptors is a human donor with classical Hodgkin lymphoma. The CDR3 runs from the conserved cysteine through the conserved F or W. Each record gives: V gene, J gene, CDR3 protein.

V gene: TRBV6-5
J gene: TRBJ1-6
CDR3 protein: CASSYDGRSYNSPLHF

V gene: TRBV7-9
J gene: TRBJ2-2
CDR3 protein: CASSPTGELFF

V gene: TRBV2
J gene: TRBJ1-1
CDR3 protein: CASSGTGRNTEAFF

V gene: TRBV6-1
J gene: TRBJ2-7
CDR3 protein: CASSEAGTGFF

V gene: TRBV5-4
J gene: TRBJ2-1
CDR3 protein: CASSLVAGEEFF

V gene: TRBV5-1
J gene: TRBJ2-1
CDR3 protein: CASSLGGEGIFYNEQFF

V gene: TRBV2
J gene: TRBJ1-5
CDR3 protein: CASSLIGNQPQHF

V gene: TRBV4-2
J gene: TRBJ1-5
CDR3 protein: CASSQGPGGRNSNQPQHF

V gene: TRBV7-6
J gene: TRBJ2-3
CDR3 protein: CASSFGEGASTDTQYF

V gene: TRBV5-4
J gene: TRBJ2-2
CDR3 protein: CASTVWGTGELFF